The T cell receptor (beta chain) under discussion was sequenced for a study of radiotherapy plus CTLA-4 blockade in lung cancer. Germline lookup yields CDR1 SNHLY and CDR2 FYNNEI. Trimming cost V 4 bases and J 5 bases, with 12 bases left between them. This CDR3 comprises 14 residues. Produced via immunoSEQ multiplex PCR; TCRdb's table is partial and in-frame only. The sample records about 120,000 clones, more than 80% being singletons. The clonotype comes from a human donor with non-small cell lung cancer that progressed on radiotherapy plus ipilimumab. The sample was peripheral blood, taken from a patient treated with radiotherapy plus ipilimumab. V gene TRBV2 combines with J gene TRBJ2-1; D ambiguous. The CDR3 spells CASSARHNDNEQFF. CDR3 nucleotide sequence: TGTGCCAGCAGTGCCCGCCACAACGACAATGAGCAGTTCTTC. Full variable domain (remainder filled in from reference TRBV2 and TRBJ2-1): EPEVTQTPSHQVTQMGQEVILRCVPISNHLYFYWYRQILGQKVEFLVSFYNNEISEKSEIFDDQFSVERPDGSNFTLKIRSTKLEDSAMYFCASSARHNDNEQFFGPGTRLTVL.